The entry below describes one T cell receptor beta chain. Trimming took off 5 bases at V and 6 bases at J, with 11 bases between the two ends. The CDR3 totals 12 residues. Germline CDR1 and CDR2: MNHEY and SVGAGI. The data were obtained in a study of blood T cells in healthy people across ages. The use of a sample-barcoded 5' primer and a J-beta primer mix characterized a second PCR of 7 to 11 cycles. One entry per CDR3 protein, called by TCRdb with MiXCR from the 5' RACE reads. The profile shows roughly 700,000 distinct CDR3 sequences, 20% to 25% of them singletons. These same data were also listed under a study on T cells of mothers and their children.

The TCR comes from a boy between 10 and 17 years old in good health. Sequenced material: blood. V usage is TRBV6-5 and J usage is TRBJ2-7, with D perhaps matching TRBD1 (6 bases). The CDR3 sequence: CASSHGQREQYF. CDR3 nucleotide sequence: TGTGCCAGCAGTCACGGACAGCGCGAGCAGTACTTC.